A selection of T cell receptor beta chains follows, all from one sample in a study of technical replicates of blood from a handful of donors. Clones were sequenced by immunoSEQ multiplex PCR, and TCRdb holds only the in-frame ones, with some missing. The sample holds roughly 79,000 clones, approximately 93% seen once. Sequences were obtained from T cells isolated from PBMCs. The source of these receptors is a human donor in good health. Both conserved end residues are part of each CDR3. Fields, in order: J gene, V gene, D gene, CDR3 protein. A D gene is named only where the DNA matches it firmly.

J: TRBJ2-2; V: TRBV7-8; D: .; CDR3: CASSLGGYSAGELFF
J: TRBJ2-3; V: TRBV10-3; D: TRBD1; CDR3: CAIRDRVNPTDTQYF
J: TRBJ1-3; V: TRBV11-2; D: .; CDR3: CASSLHFSGNTIYF
J: TRBJ2-7; V: TRBV7-2; D: .; CDR3: CASSPAYEQYF
J: TRBJ2-5; V: TRBV5-5; D: .; CDR3: CASSFRETQYF
J: TRBJ1-2; V: TRBV27; D: .; CDR3: CASKILGGTNYGYTF
J: TRBJ2-1; V: TRBV27; D: .; CDR3: CASSLLFGSNEQFF
J: .; V: TRBV13; D: TRBD1; CDR3: CASSPRGQGAYEQYF
J: TRBJ2-3; V: TRBV10-3; D: .; CDR3: CAISETSTDTQYF
J: TRBJ1-4; V: TRBV2; D: TRBD1; CDR3: CASRRQGLNEKLFF
J: TRBJ1-1; V: TRBV30; D: TRBD1; CDR3: CASMDRWNTEAFF
J: TRBJ2-7; V: TRBV29-1; D: TRBD1; CDR3: CSAEGQSSYEQYF
J: TRBJ2-2; V: TRBV29-1; D: .; CDR3: CSVEAFTHSGELFF
J: TRBJ2-1; V: TRBV6-5; D: TRBD2; CDR3: CASSGRREPHNEQFF
J: TRBJ2-7; V: TRBV7-8; D: .; CDR3: CASSLQGSEQYF
J: TRBJ1-3; V: TRBV5-1; D: TRBD1; CDR3: CASSFSPTGVSGNTIYF
J: TRBJ2-7; V: TRBV4-2; D: .; CDR3: CASSQEAVAAELPYEQYF
J: TRBJ2-7; V: TRBV10-3; D: .; CDR3: CAISEPGSGFDEQYF
J: TRBJ1-4; V: TRBV19; D: .; CDR3: CASSMGRDANEKLFF
J: TRBJ1-2; V: TRBV6-4; D: TRBD1; CDR3: CASSELQGAPGGYTF
J: TRBJ1-1; V: TRBV7-9; D: TRBD1; CDR3: CASSDSAGTGISTEAFF
J: TRBJ2-7; V: TRBV4-1; D: TRBD1; CDR3: CASSQESGWTGAYEQYF
J: TRBJ1-2; V: TRBV28; D: .; CDR3: CASSTYNGQIRYGYTF
J: TRBJ2-7; V: TRBV18; D: .; CDR3: CASSLPGDYEQYF